This entry is about one TCR beta chain. Libraries were prepared by immunoSEQ multiplex PCR; TCRdb keeps only in-frame clonotypes and omits some of them. The sample lists about 70,000 clones; roughly 87% were seen once. The data stem from a study of OX40 agonist ivuxolimab in advanced cancers. Overall study: Prior therapy, whether anti-PD-1, anti-PD-L1 or anti-CTLA-4, was allowed, and about 40% had some.

Blood sampling took place at baseline, cycle 4 day 1, and cycle 7 day 1. CDR1 and CDR2 from the germline V gene are SEHNR and FQNEAQ (reference sequence). The ends were cut back, 5 bases at V and 4 bases at J, with 19 bases in the middle. The CDR3 runs 16 residues. This receptor was identified in an adult with an advanced solid tumor such as melanoma, head and neck, liver or kidney cancer. The source material was CD4+ or CD8+ T cells sorted from blood, sampled in a trial of the OX40 agonist ivuxolimab. The gene calls are TRBV7-9 and TRBJ2-3; tentative D call: TRBD1 (6 bases). The CDR3 DNA reads TGTGCCAGCAGCCCCGAGAGGGGGTGGGGTCCAGATACGCAGTATTTT. Translating gives CASSPERGWGPDTQYF. The whole variable domain, remainder taken from reference TRBV7-9 and TRBJ2-3, is DTGVSQNPRHKITKRGQNVTFRCDPISEHNRLYWYRQTLGQGPEFLTYFQNEAQLEKSRLLSDRFSAERPKGSFSTLEIQRTEQGDSAMYLCASSPERGWGPDTQYFGPGTRLTVL.